The present TCR beta chain was sequenced within a study of blood T cells in healthy people across ages. This clonotype was observed once. Its matching antigen is unknown. A sample-barcoded 5' primer and a J-beta primer mix were used in a second PCR of about 7 to 12 cycles. TCRdb itself ran the 5' RACE reads through MiXCR, one entry per CDR3 protein. The data show about 640,000 distinct CDR3 sequences, with roughly 58% seen just once and roughly 34% held by the top ten. Findings and limits, study-wide: Age advanced and TCR beta diversity per million T cells fell, roughly linearly. Higher naive T cell percentage went strongly together with higher TCR beta diversity.

This CDR3 comprises 11 residues. Germline V gene lookup returns CDR1 SQVTM and CDR2 ANQGSEA. The sample consisted of blood. This TCR derives from a man aged 55-75 years in good health. This sequence joins TRBV29-1 and TRBJ2-5, with 8 positions matching TRBD2. The DNA end favors TRBJ2-7, so the J call may be wrong. In nucleotides, the CDR3 is TGCAGCGTTGGACTAGCGAGCGAGCAGTACTTC. Its protein is CSVGLASEQYF.